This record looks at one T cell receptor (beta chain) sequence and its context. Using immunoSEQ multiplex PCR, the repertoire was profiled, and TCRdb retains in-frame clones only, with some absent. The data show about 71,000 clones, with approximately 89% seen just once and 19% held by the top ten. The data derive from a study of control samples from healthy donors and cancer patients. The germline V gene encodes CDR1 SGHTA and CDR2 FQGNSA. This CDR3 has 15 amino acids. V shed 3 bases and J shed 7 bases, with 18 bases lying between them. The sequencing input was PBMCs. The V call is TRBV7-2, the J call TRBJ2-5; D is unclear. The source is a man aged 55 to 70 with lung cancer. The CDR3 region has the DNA TGTGCCAGCAGCTTCAAGGTAGAAGGAGACGTGACCCAGTACTTC. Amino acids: CASSFKVEGDVTQYF.